This T cell receptor (beta chain) was sequenced during a study of shared clonotypes between healthy human individuals. Study-wide results and limits: Donor clonotype sharing was expected to depend on sequencing depth.

It was CD45RO-negative cells, positively selected for CCR7, that made up naive CD8 cells, with terminally differentiated effector memory CD45RA+ cells excluded. CDR1 and CDR2 (germline): SQVTM, ANQGSEA. Trimming took 2 bases from V and 10 from J, leaving 18 bases between them. The CDR3 runs 14 residues. This clone was recorded once. The antigen is unknown. Around 220 ng DNA, 30,000 or so T cell genomes, went into each sorted-subset replicate PCR. TCRdb keeps only in-frame clones here, not all; method: immunoSEQ multiplex PCR. This table holds under 850,000 clones, approximately 92% found once. The material sequenced was naive CD8+ T cells sorted from blood. The sequence was obtained from a man aged 30 to 45 in good health. The chain couples TRBV29-1 to TRBJ2-1; D is ambiguous. The CDR3, as DNA: TGCAGCGTTGAAAAGGCCTCAGATCTAGGGGAGCAGTTCTTC. Translated, it gives CSVEKASDLGEQFF.